This note documents a single TCR beta chain sequence. Its specificity is unknown. The sample is drawn from a study of blood T cells in healthy people across ages. Researchers collected about 9.6 milliliters of peripheral blood from every single donor. Primed by a sample-barcoded 5' primer and a J-beta primer mix, a second PCR proceeded for 7 to 11 cycles. A 12-random-nucleotide template-switch adaptor tagged each cDNA molecule. Via MiXCR, TCRdb re-called the 5' RACE reads, giving one row per CDR3 protein. This table has about 1.1 million distinct CDR3 sequences, around two fifths appearing once. Trimming removed 5 bases at V and 4 bases at J, with 12 bases between. Germline loops: CDR1 SGHVS, CDR2 FQNEAQ. This CDR3 contains 14 residues. Regarding the study as a whole: When set beside aged donors, long-lived donors presented more naive CD4+ cells and higher diversity. Total diversity from one million sequenced T cells was likely underestimated.

The TCR comes from a man between 18 and 29 years old in good health. The sample comprised blood. The V and J genes are TRBV7-8 and TRBJ2-4, with D perhaps assigned TRBD1 or TRBD2 (5 bases each). The CDR3 DNA reads as TGTGCCAGCAGCCCCGGGACGGAAAAAAACATTCAGTACTTC. This translates into CASSPGTEKNIQYF.